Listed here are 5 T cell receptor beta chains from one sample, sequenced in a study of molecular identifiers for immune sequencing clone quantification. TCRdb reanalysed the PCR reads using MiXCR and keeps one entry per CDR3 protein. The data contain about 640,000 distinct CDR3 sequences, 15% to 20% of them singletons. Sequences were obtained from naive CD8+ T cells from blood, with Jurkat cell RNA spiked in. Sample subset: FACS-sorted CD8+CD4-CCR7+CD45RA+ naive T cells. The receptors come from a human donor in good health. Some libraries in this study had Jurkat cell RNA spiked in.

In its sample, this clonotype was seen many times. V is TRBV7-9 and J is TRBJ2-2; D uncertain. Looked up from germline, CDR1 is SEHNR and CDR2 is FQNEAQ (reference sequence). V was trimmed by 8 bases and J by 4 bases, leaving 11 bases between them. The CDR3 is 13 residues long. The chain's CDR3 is CASCVEITGELFF. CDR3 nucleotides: TGTGCCAGCTGCGTAGAAATCACCGGGGAGCTGTTTTTT.

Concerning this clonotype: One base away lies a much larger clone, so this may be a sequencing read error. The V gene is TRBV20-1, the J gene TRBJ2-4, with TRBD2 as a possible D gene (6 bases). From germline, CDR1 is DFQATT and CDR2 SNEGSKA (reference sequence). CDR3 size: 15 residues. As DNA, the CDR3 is TGCAGTGCTAGAGATAACCTACTAGCCAAAGACATTCAGTACTTC. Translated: CSARDNLLAKDIQYF.

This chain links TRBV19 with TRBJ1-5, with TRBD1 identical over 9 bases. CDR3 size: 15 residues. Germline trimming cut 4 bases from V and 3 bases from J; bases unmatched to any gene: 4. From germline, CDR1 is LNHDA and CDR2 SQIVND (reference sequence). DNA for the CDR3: TGTGCCAGTAGTAAGGGACAGGGAGTCAATCAGCCCCAGCATTTT. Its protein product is CASSKGQGVNQPQHF.

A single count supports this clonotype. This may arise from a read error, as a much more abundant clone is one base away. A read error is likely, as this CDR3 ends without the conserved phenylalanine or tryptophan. Written as DNA, the CDR3 is TGTGCCAGCAGTCCCGGACAGCTCAACTCCTACGAGCAGTACCTC. Protein product: CASSPGQLNSYEQYL. The rearrangement uses TRBV6-2 or TRBV6-3 and TRBJ2-7, with D possibly matching TRBD1 (6 bases). Trimming pared 5 bases from V and 0 bases from J, leaving 14 bases between. CDR1 and CDR2 from the germline V gene are MNHEY and SVGEGT. CDR3 length equals 15 residues.

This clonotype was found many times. The CDR3 is CASFTSGADTQYF. Here the CDR3 DNA reads TGTGCCAGCTTTACTAGCGGGGCGGATACGCAGTATTTT. This chain joins TRBV6-2 or TRBV6-3 and TRBJ2-3; 10 bases agree with TRBD2. The J segment lost 6 bases and the V segment lost 8 bases, leaving 5 bases of the junction unmatched. The CDR3 has 13 amino acids. Germline V gene data show CDR1 as MNHEY and CDR2 as SVGEGT.